These 27 T cell receptor beta chains originate from one sample sequenced in a study of T cell repertoires in cytomegalovirus infection. TCRdb independently ran MiXCR on the reads; one entry per CDR3 protein. The data show about 830,000 distinct CDR3 sequences, about 30% seen once. The antigens for these receptors are not known. Here the sequenced sample was cultured CD8+ T cells from PBMCs, taken from culture after CMV antigen stimulation. The receptors derive from a human donor in good health (CMV status not recorded). Some clones in this sample may be carry-over from other donors' samples.

There are many counts of this clonotype. The rearrangement joins TRBV7-6 to TRBJ2-1, with 11 bases matching TRBD1. J was trimmed by 3 bases and V by 5 bases; bases with no gene match: 6. The CDR3 length is 16 residues. Germline V gives CDR1 SGHVS, CDR2 FNYEAQ. The CDR3 protein is CASSLTGTGGYNEQFF. CDR3 nucleotides: TGTGCCAGCAGCCTAACCGGGACAGGGGGCTACAATGAGCAGTTCTTC.

In this sample, this clonotype turned up a few times. The chain recombines TRBV12-3 or TRBV12-4 with TRBJ2-5, with 9 bases matching TRBD1. With V trimmed by 2 bases and J by 5 bases, 3 bases remained unmatched. This CDR3 comprises 14 residues. The CDR3 nucleotides are TGTGCCAGCAGTTTACGAACAGGGGGCGAGACCCAGTACTTC. Amino acid sequence: CASSLRTGGETQYF.

The chain combines TRBV2 with TRBJ1-4; D remains ambiguous. Germline V CDR1 and CDR2: SNHLY, FYNNEI. The V and J ends lost 7 bases and 8 bases respectively, with 14 bases between them. The CDR3 spans 13 residues. The CDR3 here is CASTPNPYEKLFF. CDR3 nucleotide sequence: TGTGCCAGCACTCCCAATCCTTACGAAAAACTGTTTTTT.

The sample holds many counts of this clonotype. The chain uses TRBV7-8 and TRBJ2-2, with D possibly called TRBD1 or TRBD2 (5 bases each). This CDR3 has 15 amino acids. Germline V gene lookup returns CDR1 SGHVS and CDR2 FQNEAQ. Trimming shortened V by 7 bases and J by 0 bases, and 12 bases separated the two germline ends. DNA of the CDR3: TGTGCCAGCAACAGAGGGGACGCGAACACCGGGGAGCTGTTTTTT. It encodes CASNRGDANTGELFF.

This clonotype was seen ten or more times. The rearrangement joins TRBV29-1 to TRBJ1-1; D is unclear. Trimming took 7 bases from V and 10 from J, leaving 19 bases between them. Germline assignment: CDR1 SQVTM and CDR2 ANQGSEA. The CDR3 length is 12 residues. The CDR3 DNA sequence: TGCAGCGCCCAAGAAAACAGCCCTGGAGCTTTCTTT. Amino acids: CSAQENSPGAFF.

V is TRBV14 and J is TRBJ2-1; D possibly corresponds to TRBD1 (6 bases). The V gene's germline CDR1 is SGHDN and CDR2 FVKESK. V was cut by 5 bases and J by 6 bases, with 14 bases left in between. This CDR3 contains 14 residues. The CDR3, as DNA: TGTGCCAGCAGCAGGATCGGACAGATCAATGAGCAGTTCTTC. As protein: CASSRIGQINEQFF. Variable domain in full (rest from reference TRBV14 and TRBJ2-1): EAGVTQFPSHSVIEKGQTVTLRCDPISGHDNLYWYRRVMGKEIKFLLHFVKESKQDESGMPNNRFLAERTGGTYSTLKVQPAELEDSGVYFCASSRIGQINEQFFGPGTRLTVL.

V and J are TRBV4-3 and TRBJ2-1; a possible D gene is TRBD1 (5 bases). Germline V gene data show CDR1 as LGHNA and CDR2 as YSLEER. The CDR3 runs 14 residues. Trimming stripped 0 bases from V and 8 bases from J, with 11 bases between. CDR3 sequence reads: CASSQDRAVDEQFF. The DNA for the CDR3 is TGCGCCAGCAGCCAAGACAGGGCGGTCGATGAGCAGTTCTTC.

This clonotype was counted ten times or more. The V and J genes are TRBV12-3 or TRBV12-4 and TRBJ2-3; possible D gene TRBD2, 5 bases. Trimming took off 2 bases at V and 4 bases at J, with 10 bases between the two ends. CDR3 size: 14 residues. CDR3 DNA sequence: TGTGCCAGCAGTTTATCGGGGTTGGCAGATACGCAGTATTTT. Its translation is CASSLSGLADTQYF.

This clonotype was picked up many times. The V and J genes are TRBV12-3 or TRBV12-4 and TRBJ2-1; no reliable D call. This CDR3 has 12 amino acids. V gave up 5 bases and J gave up 6 bases, with 8 bases separating them. The CDR3 region has the DNA TGTGCCAGCAGTCCGCCTAGCAATGAGCAGTTCTTC. It codes for CASSPPSNEQFF.

The sample holds a few counts of this clonotype. CDR3 DNA: TGTGCCAGCAGTTTAATCGGAAACGCTGGAAACACCATATATTTT. Residues: CASSLIGNAGNTIYF. The rearrangement uses TRBV27 and TRBJ1-3, with D unresolved. The CDR3 totals 15 residues. Trimming took off 2 bases at V and 2 bases at J, with 10 bases between the two ends. Germline lookup yields CDR1 MNHEY and CDR2 SMNVEV (reference sequence).

Here the CDR3 reads CASGIRGEGYTF. Here the CDR3 DNA reads TGTGCCAGCGGAATCCGCGGGGAGGGCTACACCTTC. The chain carries TRBV11-1 and TRBJ1-2; D remains unclear. The V gene's germline CDR1 is SGHAT and CDR2 FQDESV (reference sequence). V dropped 8 bases and J dropped 8 bases, with 15 bases sitting between them. CDR3 length equals 12 residues.

This clonotype appeared a few times. CDR3 sequence reads: CASSTGPHTEAFF. CDR3 DNA: TGTGCCAGTAGTACCGGGCCACACACTGAAGCTTTCTTT. The chain combines TRBV19 with TRBJ1-1, with D uncertain. Germline-derived CDR1 and CDR2 are LNHDA and SQIVND (reference sequence). Trimming took 4 bases from V and 3 from J, leaving 9 bases between them. The CDR3 consists of 13 residues.

The V call is TRBV28, the J call TRBJ2-7; tentative D call: TRBD1 (5 bases). Deletions cut 4 bases from V and 0 bases from J, with 10 bases between. The CDR3 has 14 amino acids. Germline lookup yields CDR1 MDHEN and CDR2 SYDVKM. The CDR3 nucleotides are TGTGCCAGCAGTTGGGGCAGGATCTCCTACGAGCAGTACTTC. Translating gives CASSWGRISYEQYF. Filled out from reference TRBV28 and TRBJ2-7, the complete variable domain reads DVKVTQSSRYLVKRTGEKVFLECVQDMDHENMFWYRQDPGLGLRLIYFSYDVKMKEKGDIPEGYSVSREKKERFSLILESASTNQTSMYLCASSWGRISYEQYFGPGTRLTVT.

This chain uses TRBV5-1 with TRBJ2-1, with 10 positions matching TRBD2. With V trimmed by 2 bases and J by 8 bases, 4 bases remained unmatched. CDR1 is SGHRS, CDR2 YFSETQ, per germline. There are 14 residues in the CDR3. The CDR3 reads CASSFSGGWDEQFF. The DNA of the CDR3 is TGCGCCAGCAGCTTTAGCGGGGGGTGGGATGAGCAGTTCTTC.

The chain links TRBV7-4 to TRBJ2-1; 11 bases agree with TRBD2. V gave up 4 bases and J gave up 2 bases; unmatched junction bases: 7. From germline, CDR1 is SGHVT and CDR2 SQSDAQ. The CDR3 length is 17 residues. This CDR3 is CASSSRLAGGTYNEQFF. The CDR3 DNA follows: TGTGCCAGCAGCTCGCGGCTAGCGGGGGGTACCTACAATGAGCAGTTCTTC.

This clonotype was counted a few times. The rearrangement joins TRBV6-1 to TRBJ2-5, with D tentatively TRBD2 (6 bases). This CDR3 spans 15 amino acids. Germline V CDR1 and CDR2: MNHNS, SASEGT. V dropped 1 base and J dropped 7 bases, with 16 bases sitting between them. CDR3 sequence: CASSEEQGRGWTQYF. The CDR3 nucleotides read TGTGCCAGCAGTGAAGAGCAAGGACGGGGGTGGACCCAGTACTTC.

The genes are TRBV7-9 and TRBJ2-1, with a tentative D call TRBD1 (6 bases). Germline CDR1 reads SEHNR; CDR2 reads FQNEAQ (reference sequence). Trimming removed 5 bases at V and 8 bases at J, with 22 bases between. CDR3 size: 16 residues. The CDR3 DNA sequence: TGTGCCAGCAGCCGAGAGGGGACCGTAGCAGGGGATGAGCAGTTCTTC. This sequence encodes CASSREGTVAGDEQFF.

In its sample, this clonotype was seen a few times. The chain links TRBV19 to TRBJ1-4; 10 positions agree with TRBD1. Germline CDR1 is LNHDA and CDR2 is SQIVND (reference sequence). V shed 4 bases and J 7 bases; nucleotides not matched to a gene: 15. The CDR3 spans 18 residues. The CDR3 DNA sequence: TGTGCCAGTAGTAGCCGGCGTTGGGACAGGGGAATCGGTGAAAAACTGTTTTTT. Its translation is CASSSRRWDRGIGEKLFF.

This clonotype was picked up a small number of times. The chain is built from TRBV6-1 and TRBJ1-1; D remains unclear. CDR1 is MNHNS, CDR2 SASEGT, per germline. V gave up 2 bases and J gave up 1 base, with 5 bases separating them. The CDR3 is made up of 13 amino acids. The CDR3 spells CASSEFWNTEAFF. CDR3 nucleotides: TGTGCCAGCAGTGAATTTTGGAACACTGAAGCTTTCTTT.

In this sample, this clonotype turned up a few times. The chain couples TRBV27 to TRBJ2-5; TRBD1 might be the D (5 bases). The CDR3 consists of 14 residues. Germline V gene lookup returns CDR1 MNHEY and CDR2 SMNVEV (reference sequence). The V gene lost 7 bases and the J gene lost 5 bases, with 17 bases spanning the gap. CDR3 residues: CASKVRGVGETQYF. DNA of the CDR3: TGTGCCAGCAAAGTAAGGGGCGTGGGGGAGACCCAGTACTTC.

This clonotype was detected only a few times. J is TRBJ1-1 and V is TRBV9, with 12 bases aligning to TRBD1. V shed 3 bases, J shed 4 bases, and the junction held 10 bases outside the gene matches. CDR3 length: 17 amino acids. Germline loops: CDR1 SGDLS, CDR2 YYNGEE. The chain's CDR3 is CASSARDRGRRGTEAFF. The CDR3, as DNA: TGTGCCAGCAGCGCCCGGGACAGGGGGCGGCGGGGCACTGAAGCTTTCTTT.

This clonotype was detected a few times. The rearrangement links TRBV7-6 to TRBJ2-1; D uncertain. This CDR3 is built from 14 residues. V was clipped by 0 bases and J by 5 bases, with 8 bases between them. Germline V gives CDR1 SGHVS, CDR2 FNYEAQ. CDR3 loop: CASSLAPVHNEQFF. CDR3 bases: TGTGCCAGCAGCTTAGCTCCTGTACACAATGAGCAGTTCTTC.

This clonotype was seen at least ten times. The chain uses TRBV7-8 and TRBJ1-6; tentative D call: TRBD1 (5 bases). Between the trimmed V and J ends, which lost 4 bases and 3 bases, there was a span of 19 bases. This CDR3 spans 18 amino acids. Germline CDR1 SGHVS, CDR2 FQNEAQ. This chain's CDR3 is CASSSSQGEDLYNSPLHF. DNA of the CDR3: TGTGCCAGCAGCTCCTCTCAGGGAGAGGACCTCTATAATTCACCCCTCCACTTT.

The chain couples TRBV7-9 to TRBJ1-1, with D tentatively TRBD1 (5 bases). The CDR3 covers 17 residues. Germline CDR1 reads SEHNR; CDR2 reads FQNEAQ (reference sequence). Deletions cut 1 base from V and 2 bases from J, with 17 bases between. DNA of the CDR3: TGTGCCAGCAGCTTAGGGCTGAACAGGCCGTTAAACACTGAAGCTTTCTTT. It specifies CASSLGLNRPLNTEAFF.

This clonotype occurred a few times. The chain employs TRBV4-2 and TRBJ1-6; a weak D match, TRBD1 (5 bases). The CDR3 length is 16 residues. From germline, CDR1 is LGHNA and CDR2 YNFKEQ. V lost 0 bases to trimming and J lost 10 bases, with 16 bases between them. The CDR3 spells CASSQEGTWVTSPLHF. The CDR3 DNA reads TGTGCCAGCAGCCAAGAGGGGACCTGGGTTACCTCACCCCTCCACTTT.

The chain links TRBV7-9 to TRBJ2-3; D is unresolved. Germline V lookup: CDR1 SEHNR, CDR2 FQNEAQ (reference sequence). The CDR3 loop spans 15 amino acids. V was pared by 6 bases and J by 0 bases, with 13 bases between. The CDR3 nucleotides read TGTGCCAGCAGTTCCATCGTCGGTAGCACAGATACGCAGTATTTT. It yields the protein CASSSIVGSTDTQYF.

CDR3 sequence (DNA): TGTGCCAGCAGTTTTCTGGACAGGATTGACGAGCAGTACTTC. Protein: CASSFLDRIDEQYF. The J gene is TRBJ2-7, the V gene TRBV27; 7 bases are a match to TRBD1. This CDR3 is 14 amino acids long. Germline CDR1 and CDR2: MNHEY and SMNVEV (reference sequence). V trimming: 3 bases; J trimming: 5 bases; junction bases outside the gene matches: 7.